A selection of T cell receptor beta chains follows, all from one sample in a study of cytomegalovirus exposure and HLA in healthy donors. The protocol was immunoSEQ multiplex PCR, while the TCRdb copy is restricted to in-frame clones and leaves out a portion. Here the sample spans about 120,000 clones, about 69% being singletons. Material for sequencing was PBMCs. The receptors were gathered from a woman aged 18 to 35 in good health and CMV-seronegative. CDR3s include the opening cysteine and the closing phenylalanine or tryptophan. Each record gives: clone size, CDR3 length, J gene, D gene, V gene, CDR3 protein, CDR3 DNA. The D gene is left open where the match is weak. Expanded clones get a size class; other rows say once, few or many, or leave the size out.

size: -; length: 16; J: TRBJ1-6; D: -; V: TRBV28; CDR3: CASRISAWLLNSPLHF; DNA: TGTGCCAGCAGAATCTCCGCCTGGCTCCTTAATTCACCCCTCCACTTT
size: once; length: 11; J: TRBJ1-1; D: -; V: TRBV29-1; CDR3: CSENRGTEAFF; DNA: TGCAGCGAGAACCGGGGGACTGAAGCTTTCTTT
size: once; length: 17; J: TRBJ1-6; D: -; V: TRBV5-8; CDR3: CASSLFRPSGMNSPLHF; DNA: TGTGCCAGCAGCTTGTTTCGGCCCTCGGGTATGAATTCACCCCTCCACTTT
size: few; length: 15; J: TRBJ1-1; D: TRBD1; V: TRBV4-1; CDR3: CASSRGQLPNTEAFF; DNA: TGCGCCAGCAGCCGGGGACAGCTACCTAACACTGAAGCTTTCTTT
size: -; length: 13; J: TRBJ1-1; D: TRBD1; V: TRBV27; CDR3: CASSSRTGRGAFF; DNA: TGTGCCAGCAGTTCGCGGACAGGTAGAGGAGCTTTCTTT
size: -; length: 18; J: TRBJ2-3; D: TRBD2; V: TRBV4-1; CDR3: CASSQDPPSGGPTDTQYF; DNA: TGCGCCAGCAGCCAAGACCCTCCTAGCGGGGGGCCCACAGATACGCAGTATTTT
size: -; length: 13; J: TRBJ1-4; D: TRBD1; V: TRBV30; CDR3: CAWSRDRGEKLFF; DNA: TGTGCCTGGAGTAGGGACAGGGGTGAAAAACTGTTTTTT
size: -; length: 14; J: TRBJ1-1; D: TRBD1; V: TRBV28; CDR3: CASSLTGVNTEAFF; DNA: TGTGCCAGCAGCCTTACAGGGGTCAACACTGAAGCTTTCTTT
size: -; length: 14; J: TRBJ1-5; D: -; V: TRBV7-9; CDR3: CASSLSGSLVAQHF; DNA: TGTGCCAGCAGCTTATCAGGGTCCCTCGTAGCCCAGCATTTT
size: -; length: 15; J: TRBJ1-1; D: -; V: TRBV9; CDR3: CASSARQNMNTEAFF; DNA: TGTGCCAGCAGCGCCCGACAGAACATGAACACTGAAGCTTTCTTT
size: -; length: 13; J: TRBJ2-7; D: -; V: TRBV5-1; CDR3: CASSFAESYEQYF; DNA: TGCGCCAGCAGCTTTGCGGAGTCCTACGAGCAGTACTTC